Below, one TCR beta chain is given with its context. Its antigen remains unidentified. This CDR3 contains 13 residues. Trimming pared 6 bases from V and 1 base from J, leaving 9 bases between. TCRdb reprocessed the reads with MiXCR, giving one entry per CDR3 protein. The sample consists of under 350,000 distinct CDR3 sequences, around 9.5% of them appearing once. The data are from a study of T cell repertoires in cytomegalovirus infection. Background on the study: Through public TCR beta signatures, both CMV infection and matching HLA type were indicated.

Study findings and constraints: The cumulative frequency of public TCR beta families identified carriers of CMV plus the relevant HLA. Dominating the ex vivo response were TCR beta clonotypes that were CMV-specific and HLA-C-restricted.

This chain links TRBV12-3 or TRBV12-4 with TRBJ1-1; possibly TRBD1 for D (6 bases). Sequenced sample: PBMCs. The receptor was derived from a human donor in good health (CMV status not recorded). Some clones in this sample may be carry-over from other donors' samples. This CDR3 reads CASRIQGNTEAFF. Written as DNA, the CDR3 is TGTGCCAGCAGAATACAGGGGAACACTGAAGCTTTCTTT.